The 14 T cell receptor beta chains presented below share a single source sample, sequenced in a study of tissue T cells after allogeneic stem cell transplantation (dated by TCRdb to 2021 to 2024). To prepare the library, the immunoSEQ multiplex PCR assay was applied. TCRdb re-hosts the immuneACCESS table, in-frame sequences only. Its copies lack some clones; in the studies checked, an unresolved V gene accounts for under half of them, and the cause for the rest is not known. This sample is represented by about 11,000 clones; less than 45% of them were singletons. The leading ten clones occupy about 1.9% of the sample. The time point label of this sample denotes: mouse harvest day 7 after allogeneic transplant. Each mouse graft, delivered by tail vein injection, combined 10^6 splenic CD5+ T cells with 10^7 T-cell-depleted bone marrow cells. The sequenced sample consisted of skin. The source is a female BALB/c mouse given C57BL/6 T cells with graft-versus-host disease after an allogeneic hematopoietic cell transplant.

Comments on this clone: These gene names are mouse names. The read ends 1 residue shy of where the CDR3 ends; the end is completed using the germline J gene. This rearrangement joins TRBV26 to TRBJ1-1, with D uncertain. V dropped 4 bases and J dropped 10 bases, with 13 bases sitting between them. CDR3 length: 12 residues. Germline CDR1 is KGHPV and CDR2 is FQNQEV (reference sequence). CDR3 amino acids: CASSPREGRVFF. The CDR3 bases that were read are TGTGCCAGCAGTCCTCGCGAAGGGCGAGTCTTC.

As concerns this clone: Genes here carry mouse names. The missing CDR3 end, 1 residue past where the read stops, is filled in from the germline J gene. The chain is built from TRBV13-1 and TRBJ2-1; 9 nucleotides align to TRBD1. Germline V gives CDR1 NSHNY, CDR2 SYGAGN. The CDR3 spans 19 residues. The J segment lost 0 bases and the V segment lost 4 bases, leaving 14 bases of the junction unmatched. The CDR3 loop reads CASSPPGTGYIYNYAEQFF. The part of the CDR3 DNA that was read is TGTGCCAGCAGTCCCCCCGGGACAGGGTATATATATAACTATGCTGAGCAGTTC.

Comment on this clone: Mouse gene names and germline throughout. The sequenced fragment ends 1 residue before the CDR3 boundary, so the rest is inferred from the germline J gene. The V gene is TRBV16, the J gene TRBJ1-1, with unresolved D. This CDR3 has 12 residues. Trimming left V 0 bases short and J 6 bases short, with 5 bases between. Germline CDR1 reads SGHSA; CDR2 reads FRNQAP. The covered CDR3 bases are TGTGCAAGCAGCTTAGATTCATCAGAAGTCTTC. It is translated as CASSLDSSEVF. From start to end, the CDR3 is CASSLDSSEVFF.

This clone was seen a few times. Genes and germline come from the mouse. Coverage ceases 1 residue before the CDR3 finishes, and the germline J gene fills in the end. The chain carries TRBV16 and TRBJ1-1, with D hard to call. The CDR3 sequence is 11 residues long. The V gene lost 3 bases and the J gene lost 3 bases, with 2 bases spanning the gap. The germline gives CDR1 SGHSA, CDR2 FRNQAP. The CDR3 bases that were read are TGTGCAAGCAGCTTGTACACAGAAGTCTTC. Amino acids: CASSLYTEVF. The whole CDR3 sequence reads CASSLYTEVFF.

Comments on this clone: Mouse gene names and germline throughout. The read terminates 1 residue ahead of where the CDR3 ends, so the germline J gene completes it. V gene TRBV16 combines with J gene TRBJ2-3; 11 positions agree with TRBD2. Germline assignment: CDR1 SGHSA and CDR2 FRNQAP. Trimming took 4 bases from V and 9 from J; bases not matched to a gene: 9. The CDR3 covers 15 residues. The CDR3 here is CASSSGLGDWGTLYF. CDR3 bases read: TGTGCAAGCAGCTCGGGACTGGGGGACTGGGGGACGCTGTAT.

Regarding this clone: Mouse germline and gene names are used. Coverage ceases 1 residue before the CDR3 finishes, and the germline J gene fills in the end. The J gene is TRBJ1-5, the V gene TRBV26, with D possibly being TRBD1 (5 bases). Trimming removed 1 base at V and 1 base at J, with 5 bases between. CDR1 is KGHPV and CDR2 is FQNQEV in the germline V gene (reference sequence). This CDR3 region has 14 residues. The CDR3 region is CASSLWGNNQAPLF. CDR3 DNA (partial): TGTGCCAGCAGTCTGTGGGGGAACAACCAGGCTCCGCTT.

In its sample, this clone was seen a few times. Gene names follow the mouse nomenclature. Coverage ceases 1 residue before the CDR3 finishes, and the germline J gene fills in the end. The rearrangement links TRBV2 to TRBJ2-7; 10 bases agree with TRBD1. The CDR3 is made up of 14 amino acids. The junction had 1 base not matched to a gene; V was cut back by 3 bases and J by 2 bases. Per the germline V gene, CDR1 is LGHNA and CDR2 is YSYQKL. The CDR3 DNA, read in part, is TGTGCCAGCAGCCAGGACAGGGGGGCCTATGAACAGTAC. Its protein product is CASSQDRGAYEQY. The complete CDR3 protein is CASSQDRGAYEQYF.

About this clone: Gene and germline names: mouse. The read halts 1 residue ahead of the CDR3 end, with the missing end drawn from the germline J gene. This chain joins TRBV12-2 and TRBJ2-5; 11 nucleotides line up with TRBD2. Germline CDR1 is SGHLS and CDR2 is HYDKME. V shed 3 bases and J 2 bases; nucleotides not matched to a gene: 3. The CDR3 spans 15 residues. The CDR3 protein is CASSVDWGGQDTQYF. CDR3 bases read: TGTGCCAGCTCTGTCGACTGGGGGGGCCAAGACACCCAGTAC.

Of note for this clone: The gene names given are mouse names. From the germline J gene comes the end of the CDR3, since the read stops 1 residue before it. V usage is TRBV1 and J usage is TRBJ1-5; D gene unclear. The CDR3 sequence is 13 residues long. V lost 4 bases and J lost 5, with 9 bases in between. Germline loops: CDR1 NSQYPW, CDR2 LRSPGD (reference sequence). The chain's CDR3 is CTCSEQIDQAPLF. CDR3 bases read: TGCACCTGCAGTGAACAGATCGACCAGGCTCCGCTT.

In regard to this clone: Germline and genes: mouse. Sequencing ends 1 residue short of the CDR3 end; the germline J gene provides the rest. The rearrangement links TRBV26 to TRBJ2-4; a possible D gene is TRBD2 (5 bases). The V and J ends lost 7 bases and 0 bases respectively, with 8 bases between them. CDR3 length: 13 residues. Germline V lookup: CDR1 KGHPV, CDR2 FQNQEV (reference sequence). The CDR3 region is CASTWVSQNTLYF. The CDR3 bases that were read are TGTGCCAGCACCTGGGTTAGTCAAAACACCTTGTAC.

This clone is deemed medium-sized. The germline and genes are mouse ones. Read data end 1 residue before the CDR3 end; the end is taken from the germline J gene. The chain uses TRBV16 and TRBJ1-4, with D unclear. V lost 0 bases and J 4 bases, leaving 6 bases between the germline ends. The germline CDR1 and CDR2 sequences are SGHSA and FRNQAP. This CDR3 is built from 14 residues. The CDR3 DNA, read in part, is TGTGCAAGCAGCTTAGAGGGGAGCAACGAAAGATTATTT. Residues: CASSLEGSNERLF. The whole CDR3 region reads CASSLEGSNERLFF.

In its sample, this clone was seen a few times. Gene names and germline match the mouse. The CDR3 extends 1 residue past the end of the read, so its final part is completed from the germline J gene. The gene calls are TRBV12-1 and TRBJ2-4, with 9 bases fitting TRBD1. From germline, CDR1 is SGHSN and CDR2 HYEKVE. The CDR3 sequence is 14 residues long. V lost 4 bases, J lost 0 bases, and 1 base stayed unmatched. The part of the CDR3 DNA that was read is TGTGCCAGCTCAGGACAGGGGAGTCAAAACACCTTGTAC. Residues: CASSGQGSQNTLY. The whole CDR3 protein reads CASSGQGSQNTLYF.

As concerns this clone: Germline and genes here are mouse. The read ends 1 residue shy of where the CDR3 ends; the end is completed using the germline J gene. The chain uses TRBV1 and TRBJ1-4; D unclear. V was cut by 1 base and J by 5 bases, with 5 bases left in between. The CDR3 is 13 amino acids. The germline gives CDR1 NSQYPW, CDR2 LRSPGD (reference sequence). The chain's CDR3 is CTCSAGQNERLFF. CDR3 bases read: TGCACCTGCAGTGCAGGACAAAACGAAAGATTATTT.

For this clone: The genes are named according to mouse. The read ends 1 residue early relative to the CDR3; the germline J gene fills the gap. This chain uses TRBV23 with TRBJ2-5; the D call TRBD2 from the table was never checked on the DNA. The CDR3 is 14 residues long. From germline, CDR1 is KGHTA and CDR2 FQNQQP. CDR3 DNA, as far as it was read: TGCTCCAGCAGGAGACTGGGGGGGCGAGACACCCAGTAC. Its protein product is CSSRRLGGRDTQY. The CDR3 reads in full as CSSRRLGGRDTQYF.